This TCR beta chain derives from a study of OX40 agonist ivuxolimab in advanced cancers. In the study overall: Patients took ivuxolimab, an agonistic anti-OX40 (CD134) antibody. With a range of about 23 to 85, age averaged approximately 54 years, and 65% to 85% were male.

Study-wide results and limits: Expanded clones were, on average, more numerous among CD8+ T cells than CD4+. Individuals who were partial responders at 0.1-3.0 mg/kg had clonal expansion that ranked among the lowest.

Regarding this clone: Its antigen is not known.

TCRdb's copy holds only in-frame clones and misses some; the assay was immunoSEQ multiplex PCR. Of 72,000 or so clones in the sample, roughly four fifths are singletons; the top ten hold approximately 0.44%. CDR3 length: 14 residues. Trimming cost V 3 bases and J 4 bases; bases outside gene matches: 4. The germline CDR1 and CDR2 sequences are LNHDA and SQIVND (reference sequence). The J gene is TRBJ1-2, the V gene TRBV19; 8 bases align to TRBD1. The receptor was isolated from an adult with an advanced solid tumor such as melanoma, head and neck, liver or kidney cancer. The specimen was CD4+ or CD8+ T cells sorted from blood, collected in a trial of the OX40 agonist ivuxolimab. The CDR3 coding sequence is TGTGCCAGTAGTATTTCAGGGGGCGGCTATGGCTACACCTTC. It encodes CASSISGGGYGYTF. The full variable domain, in which reference TRBV19 and TRBJ1-2 provide the parts outside the CDR3, is DGGITQSPKYLFRKEGQNVTLSCEQNLNHDAMYWYRQDPGQGLRLIYYSQIVNDFQKGDIAEGYSVSREKKESFPLTVTSAQKNPTAFYLCASSISGGGYGYTFGSGTRLTVV.